This entry lists 13 T cell receptor beta chains sequenced from one sample in a study of siplizumab effects on memory and regulatory T cells (dated by TCRdb to between 2017 and 2020). Libraries were made using the immunoSEQ multiplex PCR assay. TCRdb limited this immuneACCESS table to in-frame rearrangements with V and J called. A share of clones is missing; checked studies link under half to unresolved V genes, and the rest is unexplained. This sample comprises 85,000 to 130,000 clones, over 90% of them detected only once. The ten largest account for approximately 0.58% of the sample. The material sequenced was Tregs sorted from blood. These receptors were collected from a human donor in good health.

The chain is built from TRBV5-6 and TRBJ2-1; 9 bases line up with TRBD2. After removal of 0 bases from V and 1 base from J, the junction contained 2 bases not matched to a gene. The V gene's germline CDR1 is SGHDT and CDR2 YYEEEE. The CDR3 spans 16 residues. The CDR3 sequence: CASSLGLAASYNEQFF. DNA of the CDR3: TGTGCCAGCAGCTTGGGACTAGCGGCTTCCTACAATGAGCAGTTCTTC.

The rearrangement links TRBV18 to TRBJ1-2; no firm D call. Trimming took 6 bases from V and 4 from J, leaving 15 bases between them. The CDR3 consists of 14 residues. Germline CDR1 is KGHSH and CDR2 is LQKENI. CDR3: CASSAGGRTYGYTF. The CDR3 DNA follows: TGTGCCAGCTCGGCAGGTGGGCGTACCTATGGCTACACCTTC.

The chain is built from TRBV7-9 and TRBJ2-7, with D possibly matching TRBD1 (6 bases). This CDR3 is built from 15 residues. Trimming removed 5 bases at V and 3 bases at J, with 17 bases between. Germline CDR1 and CDR2: SEHNR and FQNEAQ (reference sequence). The CDR3 coding sequence is TGTGCCAGCAGCGGATCGCGGACAGACTTCTACGAGCAGTACTTC. Protein: CASSGSRTDFYEQYF.

The CDR3 DNA reads TGTGCCAGCAGTGAGACAGGTGGCGGTGGCTACACCTTC. Translated: CASSETGGGGYTF. This chain links TRBV6-1 with TRBJ1-2; a weak D match, TRBD1 (6 bases). The ends were cut back, 3 bases at V and 7 bases at J, with 12 bases in the middle. The CDR3 is 13 amino acids. The V gene's germline CDR1 is MNHNS and CDR2 SASEGT.

The chain links TRBV7-8 to TRBJ2-7; no firm D call. Germline V gene data show CDR1 as SGHVS and CDR2 as FQNEAQ. The CDR3 runs 14 residues. The germline V and J ends were trimmed by 2 bases and 2 bases, with 10 bases remaining between them. The CDR3 region is CASSLSTRTYEQYF. In DNA form, the CDR3 reads TGTGCCAGCAGCTTATCCACCAGGACCTACGAGCAGTACTTC.

V gene TRBV5-6 combines with J gene TRBJ2-7; D not certain. V was cut by 4 bases and J by 3 bases, with 11 bases left in between. The CDR3 has 13 amino acids. Germline lookup yields CDR1 SGHDT and CDR2 YYEEEE. The CDR3 is CASSTGGLYEQYF. CDR3 coding DNA: TGTGCCAGCAGCACTGGCGGCCTCTACGAGCAGTACTTC.

The V and J genes are TRBV6-5 and TRBJ1-3, with TRBD1 matching 10 bases. V lost 10 bases, J lost 8 bases, and 11 bases stayed unmatched. The CDR3 consists of 14 residues. Germline lookup yields CDR1 MNHEY and CDR2 SVGAGI. In DNA, the CDR3 is TGTGCCACCGTAGGCCCGGGACAGGGGTACACCATATATTTT. It codes for CATVGPGQGYTIYF.

The chain couples TRBV7-9 to TRBJ1-2; D is ambiguous. Germline V gives CDR1 SEHNR, CDR2 FQNEAQ (reference sequence). The ends were cut back, 2 bases at V and 5 bases at J, with 15 bases in the middle. CDR3 length: 15 residues. The CDR3 DNA follows: TGTGCCAGCAGCTTAAGTTCTATTCAGTCGTATGGCTACACCTTC. Amino acid sequence: CASSLSSIQSYGYTF.

The chain carries TRBV5-4 and TRBJ1-1; possible D gene TRBD1, 5 bases. Trimming took 0 bases from V and 4 from J, leaving 25 bases between them. CDR1 and CDR2 (germline): SGHNT, YYREEE (reference sequence). The CDR3 extends over 19 amino acids. The CDR3 protein is CASSLAIGWGRSGGTEAFF. For the CDR3, the DNA is TGTGCCAGCAGCTTGGCCATTGGCTGGGGACGGTCTGGTGGCACTGAAGCTTTCTTT.

The rearrangement links TRBV4-2 to TRBJ1-2; 7 bases match TRBD1. V shed 0 bases, J shed 2 bases, and the junction held 3 bases outside the gene matches. CDR3 length: 15 residues. Germline V gene data show CDR1 as LGHNA and CDR2 as YNFKEQ. CDR3: CASSQDGRGNYGYTF. The CDR3 region has the DNA TGTGCCAGCAGCCAAGACGGCAGGGGGAACTATGGCTACACCTTC.

This chain joins TRBV27 and TRBJ1-2; D might be TRBD1 (5 bases). V was cut by 6 bases and J by 3 bases, with 17 bases left in between. The CDR3 loop spans 15 amino acids. CDR1 and CDR2 from the germline V gene are MNHEY and SMNVEV (reference sequence). CDR3 bases: TGTGCCAGCAGACCCGGGAACAGGCCCCACTATGGCTACACCTTC. Its protein is CASRPGNRPHYGYTF.

This chain links TRBV11-2 with TRBJ2-7; TRBD2 aligns across 10 bases. V lost 1 base and J lost 6; bases outside the gene matches: 9. The CDR3 is 16 amino acids. Germline V gene lookup returns CDR1 SGHAT and CDR2 FQNNGV. The CDR3 DNA sequence: TGTGCCAGCAGCTTAGGAGGGAGCGGGGGGGCACTCGAGCAGTACTTC. Translated: CASSLGGSGGALEQYF.

Here the CDR3 reads CAWSAPNTEAFF. The CDR3 DNA sequence: TGTGCCTGGAGTGCCCCGAACACTGAAGCTTTCTTT. The chain couples TRBV30 to TRBJ1-1, with unresolved D. Deletions cut 1 base from V and 1 base from J, with 4 bases between. This CDR3 has 12 amino acids. The germline CDR1 and CDR2 sequences are GTSNPN and SVGIG (reference sequence).